Presented here are 25 T cell receptor beta chains from one specimen sequenced in a study of T cell clonality in common variable immunodeficiency. The study's findings and limits: Common variable immunodeficiency TCR beta sequences reportedly had fewer deletions and N-nucleotide insertions.

Their cognate antigens are unknown. Method: immunoSEQ multiplex PCR; TCRdb's copy keeps in-frame clones and lacks some. In total the sample includes tens of thousands of clones, none of them seen once. Sequenced: peripheral blood mononuclear cells. These receptors were obtained from a human donor with common variable immunodeficiency.

This clone turned up a few times. The observed sequence ends 3 residues before the CDR3 terminus, with the missing tail filled in from the germline J gene. This sequence joins TRBV30 and TRBJ2-7; the match to TRBD1 covers 10 bases. Germline V CDR1 and CDR2: GTSNPN, SVGIG (reference sequence). The CDR3 is made up of 15 amino acids. The V and J ends lost 3 bases and 6 bases, in that order; junction bases with no gene match: 11. CDR3: CAWREMTGGFAEQYF. CDR3 bases read: TGTGCCTGGAGAGAGATGACAGGGGGCTTTGCCGAG.

This clone appeared many times. The read finishes 3 residues shy of the CDR3 end, and the germline J gene is used to complete it. The chain recombines TRBV18 with TRBJ2-1; 11 bases map to TRBD2. Germline CDR1 KGHSH, CDR2 LQKENI. The J segment lost 8 bases and the V segment lost 5 bases, leaving 14 bases of the junction unmatched. The CDR3 runs to 17 residues. CDR3 sequence reads: CASSSNSLAGASDEQFF. CDR3 bases read: TGTGCCAGCTCATCGAATTCACTAGCGGGAGCCTCGGATGAG.

This clone was detected ten times or more. Read coverage stops 3 residues before the CDR3 terminus; the germline J gene supplies the remainder. The J gene is TRBJ1-5, the V gene TRBV18; a possible D gene is TRBD1 (6 bases). CDR3 length: 12 amino acids. Germline CDR1 reads KGHSH; CDR2 reads LQKENI. Trimming left V 9 bases short and J 5 bases short, with 11 bases between. CDR3 DNA, as far as it was read: TGTGCCAGGTTAGGGGGGGATCAGCCC. This sequence encodes CARLGGDQP. The whole CDR3 protein reads CARLGGDQPQHF.

This clone showed up many times. The read terminates 3 residues ahead of where the CDR3 ends, so the germline J gene completes it. The rearrangement joins TRBV19 to TRBJ2-7; 8 positions agree with TRBD2. V lost 10 bases, J lost 3 bases, and 8 bases stayed unmatched. This CDR3 has 13 residues. CDR1 is LNHDA and CDR2 is SQIVND in the germline V gene (reference sequence). Incomplete CDR3 DNA: TGTGCCACCTCTCCGGGACTAGTCTACGAG. Amino acids: CATSPGLVYE. The whole CDR3 reads CATSPGLVYEQYF.

Turning to this clone: Sequencing ends 3 residues short of the CDR3 end; the germline J gene provides the rest. This rearrangement joins TRBV20-1 to TRBJ2-7, with D perhaps TRBD2 (6 bases). The V end lost 0 bases, the J end lost 2 bases, and 11 bases lay between the germline ends. This CDR3 contains 14 residues. CDR1 is DFQATT and CDR2 is SNEGSKA in the germline V gene (reference sequence). The CDR3 DNA, read in part, is TGCAGTGCTAGAGAGACTAGTCCGCCCTACGAG. Amino acids: CSARETSPPYE. The CDR3, in full, reads CSARETSPPYEQYF.

Points on this clone: The read ends 3 residues early relative to the CDR3; the germline J gene fills the gap. The chain joins TRBV19 to TRBJ2-1; 13 positions match TRBD2. Trimming at V came to 4 bases and at J to 4 bases, leaving 4 bases not matched to a gene. The CDR3 is made up of 16 amino acids. Germline V gene lookup returns CDR1 LNHDA and CDR2 SQIVND (reference sequence). The CDR3 sequence: CASSRGLAGPYNEQFF. Incomplete CDR3 DNA: TGTGCCAGTAGTAGGGGACTAGCGGGGCCTTACAATGAG.

This clone was counted ten times or more. From the germline J gene comes the end of the CDR3, since the read stops 3 residues before it. V usage is TRBV5-6 and J usage is TRBJ1-1; D not certain. There are 13 residues in the CDR3. The V gene's germline CDR1 is SGHDT and CDR2 YYEEEE. The CDR3: CASSLGAVAGAFF. The part of the CDR3 DNA that was read is TGTGCCAGCAGCTTGGGGGCAGTTGCTGGA.

This clone appeared many times. The read falls 3 residues short of the CDR3 end, and the missing part is taken from the germline J gene. The rearrangement links TRBV2 to TRBJ2-7; D uncertain. The germline V and J ends were trimmed by 7 bases and 5 bases, with 9 bases remaining between them. The CDR3 covers 11 residues. Per germline, CDR1 SNHLY and CDR2 FYNNEI. The CDR3 sequence: CASKGEHEQYF. The CDR3 DNA, read in part, is TGTGCCAGCAAGGGCGAACACGAG.

This clone was counted at least ten times. The missing CDR3 end, 3 residues past where the read stops, is filled in from the germline J gene. The chain uses TRBV5-5 and TRBJ2-5; D is undetermined. This CDR3 spans 11 amino acids. V lost 3 bases, J lost 2 bases, and 2 bases lay in between. Germline lookup yields CDR1 SGHKS and CDR2 YYEKEE (reference sequence). The CDR3 reads CASSSQETQYF. CDR3 DNA (partial): TGTGCCAGCAGCTCTCAAGAGACC.

On this clone: One junction end does not reproduce the germline sequence, and a read error may be involved. The read halts 3 residues ahead of the CDR3 end, with the missing end drawn from the germline J gene. This chain links TRBV6-4 with TRBJ1-6; possibly TRBD1 for D (5 bases). This CDR3 spans 13 amino acids. Per the germline V gene, CDR1 is MRHNA and CDR2 is SNTAGT. CDR3: CVSSAQGNSPLHF. CDR3 DNA (partial): TGTGTCAGCAGTGCCCAGGGCAATTCACCC.

On this clone: The read halts 3 residues ahead of the CDR3 end, with the missing end drawn from the germline J gene. Other DNA sequences in this specimen translate into the identical CDR3. The J gene is TRBJ2-5, the V gene TRBV19, with 9 bases that match TRBD1. The CDR3 is 14 residues long. Germline CDR1 and CDR2: LNHDA and SQIVND (reference sequence). Trimming took 4 bases from V and 5 from J; bases not matched to a gene: 5. The CDR3 region is CASSRTGVGETQYF. The DNA read from the CDR3 is TGTGCCAGTAGTAGGACAGGGGTAGGTGAGACC. Combining the CDR3 with reference TRBV19 and TRBJ2-5 gives the whole variable domain DGGITQSPKYLFRKEGQNVTLSCEQNLNHDAMYWYRQDPGQGLRLIYYSQIVNDFQKGDIAEGYSVSREKKESFPLTVTSAQKNPTAFYLCASSRTGVGETQYFGPGTRLLVL.

This clone came up a few times. The read stops 3 residues short of the end of the CDR3; the missing end is completed from the germline J gene. This chain connects TRBV19 to TRBJ2-3, with 7 bases lining up with TRBD2. This CDR3 comprises 19 residues. Germline lookup yields CDR1 LNHDA and CDR2 SQIVND (reference sequence). Unmatched junction bases numbered 18, after V lost 4 bases and J lost 2 bases. The CDR3 loop is CASSSETGDLAGLTDTQYF. The sequenced part of the CDR3 DNA is TGTGCCAGTAGTAGCGAAACTGGGGATTTAGCGGGCCTCACAGATACG.

This clone showed up just a few times. The CDR3 extends 3 residues past the end of the read, so its final part is completed from the germline J gene. The rearrangement uses TRBV18 and TRBJ2-3, with 16 bases fitting TRBD2. The CDR3 has 20 residues. Trimming at V came to 3 bases and at J to 0 bases, leaving 9 bases not matched to a gene. Germline V gives CDR1 KGHSH, CDR2 LQKENI. CDR3 bases read: TGTGCCAGCTCACCGGGACTAGCGGGAGGGCCCTTGCCGAGCACAGATACG. It specifies CASSPGLAGGPLPSTDT. In full, the CDR3 reads CASSPGLAGGPLPSTDTQYF.

This clone appeared many times. Read sequence stops 3 residues before the CDR3 end, and the germline J gene provides the missing end. V is TRBV7-8 and J is TRBJ1-3; 8 positions agree with TRBD1. Germline values: CDR1 SGHVS, CDR2 FQNEAQ. The CDR3 loop spans 15 amino acids. V was pared by 0 bases and J by 7 bases, with 5 bases of the junction left unmatched. CDR3 residues: CASSLAGWDRNTIYF. The DNA read from the CDR3 is TGTGCCAGCAGCTTAGCGGGGTGGGACAGGAACACC.

Of note for this clone: The read terminates 3 residues before the CDR3 end, so the remaining end is supplied by the germline J gene. This chain connects TRBV7-8 to TRBJ2-7; the D is unclear. The CDR3 has 12 amino acids. CDR1 SGHVS and CDR2 FQNEAQ come from the germline V gene. V was pared by 3 bases and J by 6 bases, with 9 bases between. The CDR3 loop reads CASSFPGSEQYF. Partial CDR3 DNA: TGTGCCAGCAGCTTCCCGGGTTCCGAG.

This clone was detected ten times or more. The CDR3 goes on 3 residues after the read ends, and that part is filled in from the germline J gene. The chain couples TRBV20-1 to TRBJ2-7; 10 bases map to TRBD1. Germline CDR1 and CDR2: DFQATT and SNEGSKA (reference sequence). V gave up 5 bases and J gave up 6 bases; unmatched junction bases: 13. The CDR3 is 15 residues long. Incomplete CDR3 DNA: TGCAGTGCTCTCAAAGGACAGGGGGTTTACGGCGAG. This translates into CSALKGQGVYGE. The complete CDR3 sequence is CSALKGQGVYGEQYF.

There are many counts of this clone. The DNA read from the CDR3 is TGTGCCAGCAGGATTGACCCGGGACAGTCAAAAAACATT. This translates into CASRIDPGQSKNI. The CDR3 in full is CASRIDPGQSKNIQYF. This chain links TRBV2 with TRBJ2-4, with TRBD1 identical over 7 bases. The observed sequence ends 3 residues before the CDR3 terminus, with the missing tail filled in from the germline J gene. Germline V gene sequence: CDR1 SNHLY, CDR2 FYNNEI. This CDR3 has 16 residues. The ends lost 6 bases at V and 4 bases at J; junction bases unmatched: 12. The full variable domain, in which reference TRBV2 and TRBJ2-4 provide the parts outside the CDR3, is EPEVTQTPSHQVTQMGQEVILRCVPISNHLYFYWYRQILGQKVEFLVSFYNNEISEKSEIFDDQFSVERPDGSNFTLKIRSTKLEDSAMYFCASRIDPGQSKNIQYFGAGTRLSVL.

Notes on this clone: With the read ending 3 residues before the CDR3 end, the germline J gene is used to fill in that end. The rearrangement joins TRBV5-6 to TRBJ2-7; TRBD2 aligns across 8 bases. Germline CDR1 is SGHDT and CDR2 is YYEEEE. V was clipped by 4 bases and J by 0 bases; unmatched bases: 6. The CDR3 runs to 15 residues. The CDR3 reads CASSLLAESSYEQYF. The CDR3 DNA, read in part, is TGTGCCAGCAGCCTACTAGCGGAGTCCTCCTACGAG.

This clone was found a few times. Coverage ceases 3 residues before the CDR3 finishes, and the germline J gene fills in the end. This chain connects TRBV5-6 to TRBJ2-3; 7 nucleotides line up with TRBD2. The CDR3 totals 13 residues. V lost 5 bases to trimming and J lost 6 bases; unmatched junction nucleotides: 6. CDR1 is SGHDT and CDR2 is YYEEEE in the germline V gene. The CDR3 loop is CASRGLVRDTQYF. The CDR3 bases that were read are TGTGCCAGCAGAGGACTAGTAAGGGATACG. The full variable domain, completed using reference TRBV5-6 and TRBJ2-3, is DAGVTQSPTHLIKTRGQQVTLRCSPKSGHDTVSWYQQALGQGPQFIFQYYEEEERQRGNFPDRFSGHQFPNYSSELNVNALLLGDSALYLCASRGLVRDTQYFGPGTRLTVL.

CDR3 protein: CSAPKLGTSVTYEQYF. Incomplete CDR3 DNA: TGCAGTGCTCCGAAACTAGGGACTAGCGTTACCTACGAG. The V and J genes are TRBV20-1 and TRBJ2-7; 10 bases agree with TRBD2. The read falls 3 residues short of the CDR3 end, and the missing part is taken from the germline J gene. Germline assignment: CDR1 DFQATT and CDR2 SNEGSKA (reference sequence). V gave up 5 bases and J gave up 2 bases; unmatched junction bases: 12. This CDR3 contains 16 residues.

This clone was recorded many times. The read terminates 3 residues ahead of where the CDR3 ends, so the germline J gene completes it. V and J are TRBV29-1 and TRBJ1-2; 8 nucleotides match TRBD1. CDR1 is SQVTM, CDR2 ANQGSEA, per germline. This CDR3 region has 11 residues. After removal of 8 bases from V and 3 bases from J, the junction contained 2 bases not matched to a gene. Here the CDR3 reads CSLTGDYGYTF. The DNA read from the CDR3 is TGCAGCCTGACAGGGGACTATGGC.

This clone has only a few counts. The missing CDR3 end, 3 residues past where the read stops, is filled in from the germline J gene. The chain links TRBV5-4 to TRBJ2-5; weak D call: TRBD1 (5 bases). The CDR3 covers 14 residues. Trimming removed 0 bases at V and 5 bases at J, with 11 bases between. Germline V gene data show CDR1 as SGHNT and CDR2 as YYREEE (reference sequence). CDR3 bases read: TGTGCCAGCAGCTTGGAGGGCAGGGTGGAGACC. As protein: CASSLEGRVET. The complete CDR3 reads CASSLEGRVETQYF.

Note on this clone: The read ends 3 residues early relative to the CDR3; the germline J gene fills the gap. J is TRBJ2-3 and V is TRBV5-1; D unclear. Germline CDR1 and CDR2: SGHRS and YFSETQ. V was clipped by 0 bases and J by 0 bases, with 5 bases between them. This CDR3 region has 14 residues. The CDR3 region is CASSLDRSTDTQYF. Incomplete CDR3 DNA: TGCGCCAGCAGCTTGGACAGAAGCACAGATACG.

This clone was counted many times. The read halts 3 residues ahead of the CDR3 end, with the missing end drawn from the germline J gene. V gene TRBV14 combines with J gene TRBJ1-1, with D possibly matching TRBD1 (6 bases). Trimming shortened V by 2 bases and J by 6 bases, and 13 bases separated the two germline ends. The CDR3 runs 14 residues. Germline V CDR1 and CDR2: SGHDN, FVKESK. CDR3 bases read: TGTGCCAGCAGCCAACAAGCCTCAGGGGCTGAA. Its protein is CASSQQASGAE. The CDR3, in full, reads CASSQQASGAEAFF.

As to this clone: The DNA ends 3 residues before the CDR3 does, and the rest of the CDR3 is filled in from the germline J gene. The rearrangement links TRBV19 to TRBJ2-5, with 7 bases fitting TRBD2. CDR1 is LNHDA and CDR2 is SQIVND in the germline V gene (reference sequence). The CDR3 has 15 amino acids. Trimming cost V 3 bases and J 6 bases; bases outside gene matches: 10. The sequenced part of the CDR3 DNA is TGTGCCAGTAGTATGGTTCCGGGGGGAGACCAGACC. Protein product: CASSMVPGGDQT. From start to end, the CDR3 is CASSMVPGGDQTQYF. The variable domain in full, completed from reference TRBV19 and TRBJ2-5, reads DGGITQSPKYLFRKEGQNVTLSCEQNLNHDAMYWYRQDPGQGLRLIYYSQIVNDFQKGDIAEGYSVSREKKESFPLTVTSAQKNPTAFYLCASSMVPGGDQTQYFGPGTRLLVL.